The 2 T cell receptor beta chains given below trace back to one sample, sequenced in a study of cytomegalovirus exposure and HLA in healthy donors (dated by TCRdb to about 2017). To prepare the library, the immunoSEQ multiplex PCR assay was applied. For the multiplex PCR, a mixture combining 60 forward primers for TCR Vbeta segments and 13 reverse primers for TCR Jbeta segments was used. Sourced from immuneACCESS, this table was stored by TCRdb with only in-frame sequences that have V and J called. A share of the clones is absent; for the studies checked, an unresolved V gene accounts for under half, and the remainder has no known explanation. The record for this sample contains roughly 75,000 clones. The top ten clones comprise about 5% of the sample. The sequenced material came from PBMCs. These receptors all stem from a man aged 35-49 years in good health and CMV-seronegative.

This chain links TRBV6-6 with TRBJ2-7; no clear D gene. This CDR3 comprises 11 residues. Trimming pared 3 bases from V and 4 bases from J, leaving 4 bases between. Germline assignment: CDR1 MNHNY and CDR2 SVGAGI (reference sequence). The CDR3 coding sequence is TGTGCCAGCAGTTATCAATACGAGCAGTACTTC. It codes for CASSYQYEQYF.

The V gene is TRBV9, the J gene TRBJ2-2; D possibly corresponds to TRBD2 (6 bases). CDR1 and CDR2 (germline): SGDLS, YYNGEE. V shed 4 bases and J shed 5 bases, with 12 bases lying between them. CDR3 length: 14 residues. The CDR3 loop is CASSKTSWTGELFF. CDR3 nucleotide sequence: TGTGCCAGCAGCAAGACTAGTTGGACCGGGGAGCTGTTTTTT.